This T cell receptor beta chain was sequenced for a study of blood T cell repertoires in COVID-19. Looking at the study overall: PBMCs, B-cell-depleted T cells, or T cells were the source of the cDNA or gDNA that made up the material.

Individuals aged roughly 18 to 95 years were recruited from fewer than 30 US areas. A single count supports this clone. The table came from immunoSEQ multiplex PCR; TCRdb's copy has only in-frame clones and leaves some out. In the table there are hundreds of thousands of clones, 85% of which are singletons. CDR3 size: 13 residues. The sample comprised PBMCs or T cells enriched from blood (not recorded which). The chain joins TRBV21-1 to TRBJ2-7; TRBD2, as called in the table, went unchecked against the DNA. TRBV21-1 is termed a pseudogene. This TCR was recovered from a woman between 45 and 65 years old who had recovered from COVID-19. CDR3 amino acids: CASSLDSAREQYF. CDR3 DNA: TGTGCCAGCAGCCTCGACTCAGCTCGGGAGCAGTACTTC.